This T cell receptor beta chain was found in a study of blood T cell repertoires in COVID-19. Study background: Sites across the United States, Italy and Spain contributed samples from acute and convalescent COVID-19. Sources were T cells, B-cell-depleted T cells, or PBMCs; the material itself was cDNA or gDNA.

Under the authors' procedure: Amplification of reference gene primers was used by the study to estimate nucleated cell counts. Assay: immunoSEQ multiplex PCR; the TCRdb copy retains only in-frame clones and omits some. V and J calls and clone size are as listed in that table; D and trimming were resolved from the DNA. The sample lists about 120,000 clones, around 90% occurring once. This receptor was identified in a human donor in a cohort sampled during active COVID-19. The specimen sequenced was peripheral blood.

The CDR3 here is CASNTGSYEQYF. CDR3 nucleotide sequence: TGTGCCAGCAACACAGGGTCCTACGAGCAGTACTTC. The chain employs TRBV7-9 and TRBJ2-7; D may be TRBD1 (6 bases). Germline V gives CDR1 SEHNR, CDR2 FQNEAQ (reference sequence). This CDR3 has 12 residues. The germline V and J ends were trimmed by 7 bases and 1 base, with 8 bases remaining between them.